This T cell receptor beta chain was recorded in a study of T cells in women clearing cervical HPV infection. V was shortened by 4 bases and J by 3 bases, with 13 bases between the two germline ends. The CDR3 sequence is 15 residues long. TCRdb's copy holds only in-frame clones and misses some; the assay was immunoSEQ multiplex PCR. Recorded here are tens of thousands of clones; the top ten clones represent around 9.2%. With regard to this clone: The read terminates 3 residues before the CDR3 end, so the remaining end is supplied by the germline J gene.

This sequence originates from a woman between 18 and 75 years old with a cervical HPV16 infection that either progressed to CIN3+ or cleared (not recorded which). The sequenced sample was blood buffy coat. V usage is TRBV12-3 or TRBV12-4 and J usage is TRBJ2-1; the D gene is possibly TRBD1 (6 bases). CDR3 bases read: TGTGCCAGCAGTTCACAGGGTTTTTTCTACAATGAG. It codes for CASSSQGFFYNE. In full, the CDR3 reads CASSSQGFFYNEQFF.